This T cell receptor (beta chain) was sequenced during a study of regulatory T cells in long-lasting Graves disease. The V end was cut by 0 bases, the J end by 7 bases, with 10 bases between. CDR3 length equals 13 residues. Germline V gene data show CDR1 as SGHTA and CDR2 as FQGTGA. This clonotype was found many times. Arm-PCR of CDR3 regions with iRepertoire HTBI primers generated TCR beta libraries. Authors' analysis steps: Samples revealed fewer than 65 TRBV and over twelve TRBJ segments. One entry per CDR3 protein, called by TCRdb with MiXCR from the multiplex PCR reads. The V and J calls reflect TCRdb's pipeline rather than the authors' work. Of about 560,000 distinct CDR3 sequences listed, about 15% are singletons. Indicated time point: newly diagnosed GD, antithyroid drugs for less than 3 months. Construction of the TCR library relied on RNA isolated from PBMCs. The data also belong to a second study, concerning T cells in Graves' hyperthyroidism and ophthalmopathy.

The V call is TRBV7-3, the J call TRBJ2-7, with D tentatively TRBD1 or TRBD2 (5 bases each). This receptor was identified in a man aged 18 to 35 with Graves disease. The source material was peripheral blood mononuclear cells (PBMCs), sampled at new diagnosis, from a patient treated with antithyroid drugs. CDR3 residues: CASSLTRGREQYF. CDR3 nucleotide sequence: TGTGCCAGCAGCTTAACGAGGGGCCGAGAGCAGTACTTC.